These 28 T cell receptor beta chains originate from one sample sequenced in a study of T cell responses to AZD1222 COVID-19 vaccine. Here immunoSEQ multiplex PCR was the method, and the copy in TCRdb shows in-frame clones only, minus some. The table lists 150,000 or so clones. The specimen was peripheral blood. The source is an adult in good health.

This rearrangement joins TRBV4-1 to TRBJ2-3; possibly TRBD1 for D (5 bases). CDR3 length: 16 residues. V lost 0 bases and J 8 bases, leaving 18 bases between the germline ends. Germline loops: CDR1 MGHRA, CDR2 YSYEKL. Written as DNA, the CDR3 is TGCGCCAGCAGCCAAGATTGGGGCGGATCACAAACTACGCAGTATTTT. It yields the protein CASSQDWGGSQTTQYF.

The chain combines TRBV19 with TRBJ1-4; D is possibly TRBD1 (5 bases). Trimming took 5 bases from V and 13 from J, leaving 17 bases between them. Germline lookup yields CDR1 LNHDA and CDR2 SQIVND (reference sequence). The CDR3 runs to 13 residues. The CDR3 is CASSARFWDLLFF. CDR3 bases: TGTGCCAGTAGTGCCAGATTTTGGGACTTACTGTTTTTT.

This sequence joins TRBV28 and TRBJ2-1; TRBD2 matches 10 bases. CDR3 length equals 16 residues. Germline V gene data show CDR1 as MDHEN and CDR2 as SYDVKM. V was pared by 4 bases and J by 6 bases, with 9 bases of the junction left unmatched. Here the CDR3 reads CASSSPSGGAVNEQFF. In DNA, the CDR3 is TGTGCCAGCAGTTCCCCAAGCGGGGGGGCCGTCAATGAGCAGTTCTTC.

The genes are TRBV3-1 (or the pseudogene TRBV3-2) and TRBJ2-1; 8 nucleotides match TRBD2. The CDR3 spans 16 residues. Germline CDR1 LGHDT, CDR2 YNNKEL (reference sequence). Trimming at V came to 4 bases and at J to 4 bases, leaving 9 bases not matched to a gene. Here the CDR3 reads CASSPLGGAGYNEQFF. The CDR3 region has the DNA TGTGCCAGCAGCCCCCTCGGGGGGGCCGGTTACAATGAGCAGTTCTTC.

The chain links TRBV6-5 to TRBJ1-6; the match to TRBD1 covers 7 bases. The CDR3 runs 15 residues. The J segment lost 6 bases and the V segment lost 4 bases, leaving 6 bases of the junction unmatched. Germline lookup yields CDR1 MNHEY and CDR2 SVGAGI. CDR3 DNA: TGTGCCAGCAGTTTTCTCCGGGACAGTAATTCACCCCTCCACTTT. This translates into CASSFLRDSNSPLHF.

The chain couples TRBV6-5 to TRBJ1-4; D is ambiguous. V was cut by 0 bases and J by 5 bases, with 10 bases left in between. The CDR3 is 15 amino acids. Germline lookup yields CDR1 MNHEY and CDR2 SVGAGI. The CDR3, as DNA: TGTGCCAGCAGTTACTCGGAGGGTTCAAATGAAAAACTGTTTTTT. Residues: CASSYSEGSNEKLFF.

V is TRBV6-1 and J is TRBJ1-2; D remains ambiguous. Germline V lookup: CDR1 MNHNS, CDR2 SASEGT. Trimming shortened V by 1 base and J by 1 base, and 10 bases separated the two germline ends. The CDR3 has 15 residues. The CDR3 reads CASSEGAGRNYGYTF. The CDR3 DNA reads as TGTGCCAGCAGTGAAGGCGCAGGTCGTAACTATGGCTACACCTTC.

The V gene is TRBV5-8, the J gene TRBJ2-3; the D gene could be TRBD1 or TRBD2 (5 bases each). Germline assignment: CDR1 SGHTS and CDR2 YDEGEE. The CDR3 totals 16 residues. The V and J ends lost 1 base and 0 bases respectively, with 12 bases between them. The CDR3 DNA follows: TGTGCCAGCAGCTTGTTTGGGACGTCGAGCACAGATACGCAGTATTTT. It codes for CASSLFGTSSTDTQYF.

The DNA for the CDR3 is TGTGCCAGCAGCTTAAACCCCGGCAGGGTAGGTTCACCCCTCCACTTT. Its protein product is CASSLNPGRVGSPLHF. This sequence joins TRBV7-2 and TRBJ1-6, with D maybe TRBD1 (5 bases). The CDR3 contains 16 residues. The V end was cut by 2 bases, the J end by 9 bases, with 17 bases between. Germline V gene sequence: CDR1 SGHTA, CDR2 FQGNSA.

This chain uses TRBV14 with TRBJ2-1; D is uncertain. The CDR3 loop spans 13 amino acids. Trimming took 1 base from V and 6 from J, leaving 7 bases between them. The germline gives CDR1 SGHDN, CDR2 FVKESK. The CDR3 loop is CASSQVFSNEQFF. In DNA, the CDR3 is TGTGCCAGCAGCCAAGTATTTAGCAATGAGCAGTTCTTC. The entire variable domain, with the rest obtained from reference TRBV14 and TRBJ2-1, is as follows: EAGVTQFPSHSVIEKGQTVTLRCDPISGHDNLYWYRRVMGKEIKFLLHFVKESKQDESGMPNNRFLAERTGGTYSTLKVQPAELEDSGVYFCASSQVFSNEQFFGPGTRLTVL.

The CDR3 loop is CASSLFNSQETQYF. CDR3 nucleotide sequence: TGTGCCAGCAGCCTATTTAACAGCCAAGAGACCCAGTACTTC. The rearrangement joins TRBV7-2 to TRBJ2-5; no clear D. The germline V gene has CDR1 SGHTA and CDR2 FQGNSA. This CDR3 is built from 14 residues. V was pared by 5 bases and J by 1 base, with 11 bases between.

The chain joins TRBV15 to TRBJ1-4, with D unresolved. Germline V gene sequence: CDR1 LNHNV, CDR2 YYDKDF (reference sequence). This CDR3 is built from 17 residues. The ends were cut back, 0 bases at V and 0 bases at J, with 11 bases in the middle. The CDR3 reads CATSRDYNKATNEKLFF. The CDR3, as DNA: TGTGCCACCAGCAGAGATTATAACAAGGCAACTAATGAAAAACTGTTTTTT.

The V call is TRBV7-8, the J call TRBJ1-5; a weak D match, TRBD1 (5 bases). Germline CDR1 is SGHVS and CDR2 is FQNEAQ. The CDR3 runs 17 residues. Between the trimmed V and J ends, which lost 0 bases and 0 bases, there was a span of 12 bases. CDR3 DNA sequence: TGTGCCAGCAGCTTAGCGGGCGACAGTTATAGCAATCAGCCCCAGCATTTT. It codes for CASSLAGDSYSNQPQHF.

The rearrangement uses TRBV3-1 (or the pseudogene TRBV3-2) and TRBJ1-6; TRBD1 agrees at 7 bases. This CDR3 is 14 amino acids long. V trimming: 4 bases; J trimming: 7 bases; junction bases outside the gene matches: 4. The germline V gene encodes CDR1 LGHDT and CDR2 YNNKEL (reference sequence). The CDR3 reads CASSRGTVNSPLHF. Written as DNA, the CDR3 is TGTGCCAGCAGCCGCGGGACAGTAAATTCACCCCTCCACTTT.

The rearrangement uses TRBV28 and TRBJ2-3; 10 bases line up with TRBD1. Germline V gene data show CDR1 as MDHEN and CDR2 as SYDVKM. There are 18 residues in the CDR3. V lost 3 bases and J lost 3; bases outside the gene matches: 12. CDR3 sequence (DNA): TGTGCCAGCAGTTTGAACTCCGGGACAGGGGCTGGGACAGATACGCAGTATTTT. The encoded protein is CASSLNSGTGAGTDTQYF.

The chain couples TRBV28 to TRBJ1-3, with D unclear. Germline V gene sequence: CDR1 MDHEN, CDR2 SYDVKM. V lost 6 bases and J 2 bases, leaving 14 bases between the germline ends. The length of the CDR3 is 15 residues. The CDR3 DNA sequence: TGTGCCAGCAGCCGAACTCCTCAAACTGGAAACACCATATATTTT. Translated: CASSRTPQTGNTIYF.

This chain joins TRBV7-3 and TRBJ2-3; 9 bases line up with TRBD2. The CDR3 spans 16 residues. V lost 5 bases to trimming and J lost 7 bases; unmatched junction nucleotides: 13. Germline V gene sequence: CDR1 SGHTA, CDR2 FQGTGA. CDR3 protein: CASSITSGRFVNTQYF. The CDR3 bases are TGTGCCAGCAGCATTACTAGCGGGCGATTCGTGAATACGCAGTATTTT. Full variable domain (outside the CDR3, taken from reference TRBV7-3 and TRBJ2-3): GAGVSQTPSNKVTEKGKYVELRCDPISGHTALYWYRQSLGQGPEFLIYFQGTGAADDSGLPNDRFFAVRPEGSVSTLKIQRTERGDSAVYLCASSITSGRFVNTQYFGPGTRLTVL.

V gene TRBV15 combines with J gene TRBJ1-3; a weak D match, TRBD1 (5 bases). CDR1 and CDR2 (germline): LNHNV, YYDKDF (reference sequence). With 2 bases removed from V and 2 bases from J, the gap between germline ends came to 13 bases. The CDR3 is 16 residues long. CDR3 in amino acids: CATSRRGSSPGNTIYF. CDR3 coding DNA: TGTGCCACCAGCAGACGGGGCTCTTCCCCTGGAAACACCATATATTTT.

The J gene is TRBJ1-2, the V gene TRBV9, with unresolved D. This CDR3 spans 13 amino acids. Germline V gene lookup returns CDR1 SGDLS and CDR2 YYNGEE. Trimming removed 5 bases at V and 4 bases at J, with 12 bases between. The CDR3 loop reads CASSGNRGYGYTF. The CDR3 bases are TGTGCCAGCAGTGGAAACCGGGGCTATGGCTACACCTTC.

V is TRBV14 and J is TRBJ2-1; a possible D gene is TRBD1 (6 bases). The CDR3 totals 15 residues. CDR1 and CDR2 (germline): SGHDN, FVKESK. V lost 1 base, J lost 2 bases, and 9 bases lay in between. The CDR3 is CASSQGQVAYNEQFF. The DNA of the CDR3 is TGTGCCAGCAGCCAAGGACAGGTGGCCTACAATGAGCAGTTCTTC.

The V and J genes are TRBV9 and TRBJ1-2; maybe TRBD1 (5 bases). The CDR3 runs to 13 residues. V lost 4 bases and J lost 7, with 14 bases in between. Germline V gives CDR1 SGDLS, CDR2 YYNGEE. CDR3 DNA: TGTGCCAGCAGCCGGCCAGGGAGTGGTGGCTACACCTTC. It yields the protein CASSRPGSGGYTF.

J is TRBJ1-4 and V is TRBV5-6; a weak D match, TRBD1 (6 bases). V was clipped by 3 bases and J by 6 bases, with 9 bases between them. The CDR3 has 13 residues. Germline V gene lookup returns CDR1 SGHDT and CDR2 YYEEEE. For the CDR3, the DNA is TGTGCCAGCAGCTACGGGACATATGAAAAACTGTTTTTT. The encoded protein is CASSYGTYEKLFF.

The chain is built from TRBV6-1 and TRBJ1-2, with unresolved D. Germline V gene sequence: CDR1 MNHNS, CDR2 SASEGT. The CDR3 spans 14 residues. The ends were cut back, 2 bases at V and 8 bases at J, with 15 bases in the middle. The CDR3 sequence is CASSEINRLGGYTF. The DNA of the CDR3 is TGTGCCAGCAGTGAAATTAATAGACTAGGGGGCTACACCTTC.

The chain uses TRBV7-6 and TRBJ2-3; no clear D gene. Germline assignment: CDR1 SGHVS and CDR2 FNYEAQ. V lost 4 bases to trimming and J lost 0 bases, with 5 bases between them. The CDR3 totals 13 residues. The CDR3 DNA is TGTGCCAGCAGCTACCTCAGCACAGATACGCAGTATTTT. It translates to CASSYLSTDTQYF. The full variable domain, its missing parts supplied by reference TRBV7-6 and TRBJ2-3, is GAGVSQSPRYKVTKRGQDVALRCDPISGHVSLYWYRQALGQGPEFLTYFNYEAQQDKSGLPNDRFSAERPEGSISTLTIQRTEQRDSAMYRCASSYLSTDTQYFGPGTRLTVL.

This chain connects TRBV9 to TRBJ1-1, with a weak D call TRBD1 (6 bases). This CDR3 is built from 12 residues. Germline CDR1 is SGDLS and CDR2 is YYNGEE. Trimming cost V 10 bases and J 4 bases, with 14 bases left between them. DNA for the CDR3: TGTGCCTCACAGGGAAGGTCCACTGAAGCTTTCTTT. It translates to CASQGRSTEAFF.

V usage is TRBV6-6 and J usage is TRBJ1-1; no clear D. The V gene's germline CDR1 is MNHNY and CDR2 SVGAGI (reference sequence). Trimming left V 2 bases short and J 1 base short, with 8 bases between. This CDR3 spans 14 amino acids. The CDR3 here is CASSYPSENTEAFF. The CDR3 region has the DNA TGTGCCAGCAGTTACCCGAGTGAGAACACTGAAGCTTTCTTT.

The rearrangement uses TRBV28 and TRBJ2-1; D is perhaps TRBD1 or TRBD2 (5 bases each). Deletions cut 7 bases from V and 8 bases from J, with 15 bases between. The CDR3 runs to 13 residues. Germline V lookup: CDR1 MDHEN, CDR2 SYDVKM. The CDR3 is CASTRGIWDEQFF. In DNA, the CDR3 is TGTGCCAGCACGAGGGGTATCTGGGATGAGCAGTTCTTC. Drawing the rest from reference TRBV28 and TRBJ2-1, the complete variable domain is DVKVTQSSRYLVKRTGEKVFLECVQDMDHENMFWYRQDPGLGLRLIYFSYDVKMKEKGDIPEGYSVSREKKERFSLILESASTNQTSMYLCASTRGIWDEQFFGPGTRLTVL.

V is TRBV6-1 and J is TRBJ1-5, with D maybe TRBD1 (5 bases). This CDR3 has 16 amino acids. Germline V gives CDR1 MNHNS, CDR2 SASEGT. V was shortened by 1 base and J by 2 bases, with 12 bases between the two germline ends. This CDR3 is CASSEGAGYGNQPQHF. The CDR3 region has the DNA TGTGCCAGCAGTGAAGGGGCAGGGTACGGCAATCAGCCCCAGCATTTT.